At least ten counts were recorded for the clone carrying this TCR beta chain. TCRdb independently ran MiXCR on the 5' RACE reads; one entry per CDR3 protein. The sample carries some 210,000 distinct CDR3 sequences, about 10% recorded once. The data belong to a study of T-cell memory formation after mild COVID-19. From germline, CDR1 is MDHEN and CDR2 SYDVKM. CDR3 length: 14 amino acids. V gave up 1 base and J gave up 0 bases, with 5 bases separating them. The chain recombines TRBV28 with TRBJ2-3; D not certain. Sequenced material: PBMCs or a T cell subset sorted from them (not recorded which). This TCR was recovered from a man between 18 and 29 years old who had mild COVID-19 (a few samples of this study predate the infection). Cell type and time point are not known. CDR3 in DNA: TGTGCCAGCAGTTTATCCGGAAGCACAGATACGCAGTATTTT. Protein: CASSLSGSTDTQYF.